A selection of T cell receptor beta chains follows, all from one sample in a study of CD8+ T cells in alopecia areata. Profiling relied on immunoSEQ multiplex PCR, and the TCRdb table lists in-frame clones only, not all of them. The sample has about 23,000 clones, under 60% seen once. Sequencing used NKG2D-high CD8+ T cells sorted from blood. All receptors come from a human donor with alopecia areata. CDR3s include the opening cysteine and the closing phenylalanine or tryptophan. The order of the fields is J gene, V gene, CDR3 protein.

>TRBJ2-7|TRBV5-1
CASSRGLAAEQYF
>TRBJ1-2|TRBV4-1
CASSQGGQTNYGYTF
>TRBJ1-1|TRBV7-9
CASSSTGRNTEAFF
>TRBJ2-3|TRBV2
CASSDWDDSTDTQYF
>TRBJ1-5|TRBV28
CASTPPGEVQPQHF
>TRBJ2-7|TRBV2
CASSEPGTEQYF
>TRBJ2-1|TRBV14
CASSQLAFSYNEQFF
>TRBJ2-1|TRBV18
CASSPEDRDPYNEQFF
>TRBJ2-3|TRBV10-1
CASSVVAGATDTQYF
>TRBJ2-1|TRBV11-3
CASSLRSGKGNEQFF
>TRBJ2-3|TRBV5-4
CASSKGLAGESLTDTQYF
>TRBJ1-4|TRBV4-1
CASSQNSATNEKLFF
>TRBJ2-1|TRBV14
CASSHPGLAGGADHEQFF
>TRBJ2-5|TRBV11-2
CASTSGETQYF
>TRBJ2-7|TRBV30
CALDSMYEQYF